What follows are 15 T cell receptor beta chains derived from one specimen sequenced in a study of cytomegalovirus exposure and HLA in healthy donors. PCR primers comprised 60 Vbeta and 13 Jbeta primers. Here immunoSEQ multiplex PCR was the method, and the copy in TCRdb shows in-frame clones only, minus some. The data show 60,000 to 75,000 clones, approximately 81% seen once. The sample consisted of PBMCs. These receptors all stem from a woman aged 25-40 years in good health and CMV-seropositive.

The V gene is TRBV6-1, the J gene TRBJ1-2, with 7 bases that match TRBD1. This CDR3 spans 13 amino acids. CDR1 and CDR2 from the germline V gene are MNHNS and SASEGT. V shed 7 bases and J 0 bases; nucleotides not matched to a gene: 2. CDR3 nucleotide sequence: TGTGCCAGCATGGGACAGCCTAACTATGGCTACACCTTC. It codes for CASMGQPNYGYTF.

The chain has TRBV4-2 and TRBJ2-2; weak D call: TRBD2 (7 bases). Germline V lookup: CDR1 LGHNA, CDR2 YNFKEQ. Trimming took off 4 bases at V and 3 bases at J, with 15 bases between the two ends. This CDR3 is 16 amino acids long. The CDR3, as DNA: TGTGCCAGCAGCCGGAACGGGGGGCGCGACACCGGGGAGCTGTTTTTT. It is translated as CASSRNGGRDTGELFF.

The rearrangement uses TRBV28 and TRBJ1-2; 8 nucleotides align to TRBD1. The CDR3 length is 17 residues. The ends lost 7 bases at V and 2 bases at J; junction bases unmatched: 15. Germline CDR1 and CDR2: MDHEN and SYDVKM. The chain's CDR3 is CASIMGSQGALNYGYTF. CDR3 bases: TGTGCCAGCATCATGGGTAGCCAGGGGGCGCTAAACTATGGCTACACCTTC.

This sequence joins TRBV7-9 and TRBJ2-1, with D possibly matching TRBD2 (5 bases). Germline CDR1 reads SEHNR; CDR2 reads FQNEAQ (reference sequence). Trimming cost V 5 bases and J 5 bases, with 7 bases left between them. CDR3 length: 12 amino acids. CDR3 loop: CASSGRNNEQFF. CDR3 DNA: TGTGCCAGCAGCGGGAGAAACAATGAGCAGTTCTTC.

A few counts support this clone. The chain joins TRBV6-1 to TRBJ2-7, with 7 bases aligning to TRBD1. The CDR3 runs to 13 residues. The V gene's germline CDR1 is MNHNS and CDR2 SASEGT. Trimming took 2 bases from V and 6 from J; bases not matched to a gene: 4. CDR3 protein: CASSEPSGGEQYF. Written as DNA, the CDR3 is TGTGCCAGCAGTGAACCTTCAGGGGGCGAGCAGTACTTC.

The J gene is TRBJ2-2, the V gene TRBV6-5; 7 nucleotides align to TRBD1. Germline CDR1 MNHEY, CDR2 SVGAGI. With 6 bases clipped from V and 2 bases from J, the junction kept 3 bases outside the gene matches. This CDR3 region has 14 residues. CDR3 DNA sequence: TGTGCCAGCAGAAGGACAGGAAACACCGGGGAGCTGTTTTTT. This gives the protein CASRRTGNTGELFF.

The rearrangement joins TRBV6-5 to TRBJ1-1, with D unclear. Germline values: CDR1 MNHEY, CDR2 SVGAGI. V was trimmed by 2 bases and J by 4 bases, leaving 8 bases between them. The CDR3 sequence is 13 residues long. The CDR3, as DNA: TGTGCCAGCAGTTACACGGAGGCCACTGAAGCTTTCTTT. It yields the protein CASSYTEATEAFF.

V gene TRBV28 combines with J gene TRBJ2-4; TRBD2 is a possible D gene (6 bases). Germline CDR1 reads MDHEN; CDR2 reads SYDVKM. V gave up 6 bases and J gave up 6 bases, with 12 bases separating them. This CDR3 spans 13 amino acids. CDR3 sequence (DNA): TGTGCCAGCAGCTTGGGACTCGGAAACATTCAGTACTTC. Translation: CASSLGLGNIQYF.

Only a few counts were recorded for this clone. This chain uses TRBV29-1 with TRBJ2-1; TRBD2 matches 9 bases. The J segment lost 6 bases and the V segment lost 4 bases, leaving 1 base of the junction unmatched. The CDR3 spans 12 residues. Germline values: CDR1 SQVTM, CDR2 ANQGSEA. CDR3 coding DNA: TGCAGCGTTGGCGGGAGGGCCAATGAGCAGTTCTTC. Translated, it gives CSVGGRANEQFF.

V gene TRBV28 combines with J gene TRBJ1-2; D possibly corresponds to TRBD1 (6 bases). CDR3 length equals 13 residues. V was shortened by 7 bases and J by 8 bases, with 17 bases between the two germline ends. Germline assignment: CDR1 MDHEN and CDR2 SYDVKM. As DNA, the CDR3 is TGTGCCAGCACCCCGCATGGGACACAAGGCTACACCTTC. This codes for CASTPHGTQGYTF.

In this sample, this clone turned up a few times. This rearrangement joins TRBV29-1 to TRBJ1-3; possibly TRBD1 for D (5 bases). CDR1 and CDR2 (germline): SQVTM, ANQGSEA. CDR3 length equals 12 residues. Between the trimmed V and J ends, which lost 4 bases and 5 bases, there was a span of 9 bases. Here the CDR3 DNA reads TGCAGCGTTGCTGCAGGGCGAAACACCATATATTTT. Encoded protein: CSVAAGRNTIYF.

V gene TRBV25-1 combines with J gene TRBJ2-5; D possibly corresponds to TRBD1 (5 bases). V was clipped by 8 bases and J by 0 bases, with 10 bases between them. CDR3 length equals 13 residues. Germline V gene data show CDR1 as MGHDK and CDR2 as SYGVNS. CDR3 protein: CASETANQETQYF. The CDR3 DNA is TGTGCCAGCGAGACAGCCAACCAAGAGACCCAGTACTTC.

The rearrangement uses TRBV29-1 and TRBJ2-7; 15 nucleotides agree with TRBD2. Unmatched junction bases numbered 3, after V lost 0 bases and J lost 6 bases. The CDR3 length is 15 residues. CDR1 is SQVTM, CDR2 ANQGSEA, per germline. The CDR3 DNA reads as TGCAGCGTTGAAGAACGGACTAGCGGGAGGGGCGAGCAGTACTTC. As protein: CSVEERTSGRGEQYF.

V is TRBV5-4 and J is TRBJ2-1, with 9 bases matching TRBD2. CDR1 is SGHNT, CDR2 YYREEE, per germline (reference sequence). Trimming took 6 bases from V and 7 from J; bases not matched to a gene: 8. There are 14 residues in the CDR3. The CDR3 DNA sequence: TGTGCCAGCAAAGCGGGACTAGCTGATAATGAGCAGTTCTTC. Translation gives CASKAGLADNEQFF.

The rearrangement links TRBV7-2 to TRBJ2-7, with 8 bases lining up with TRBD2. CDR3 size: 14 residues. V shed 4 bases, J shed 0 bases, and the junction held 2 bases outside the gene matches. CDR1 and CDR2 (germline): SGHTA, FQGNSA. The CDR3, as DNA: TGTGCCAGCAGCTACACTAGCGGCTCCTACGAGCAGTACTTC. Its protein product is CASSYTSGSYEQYF.